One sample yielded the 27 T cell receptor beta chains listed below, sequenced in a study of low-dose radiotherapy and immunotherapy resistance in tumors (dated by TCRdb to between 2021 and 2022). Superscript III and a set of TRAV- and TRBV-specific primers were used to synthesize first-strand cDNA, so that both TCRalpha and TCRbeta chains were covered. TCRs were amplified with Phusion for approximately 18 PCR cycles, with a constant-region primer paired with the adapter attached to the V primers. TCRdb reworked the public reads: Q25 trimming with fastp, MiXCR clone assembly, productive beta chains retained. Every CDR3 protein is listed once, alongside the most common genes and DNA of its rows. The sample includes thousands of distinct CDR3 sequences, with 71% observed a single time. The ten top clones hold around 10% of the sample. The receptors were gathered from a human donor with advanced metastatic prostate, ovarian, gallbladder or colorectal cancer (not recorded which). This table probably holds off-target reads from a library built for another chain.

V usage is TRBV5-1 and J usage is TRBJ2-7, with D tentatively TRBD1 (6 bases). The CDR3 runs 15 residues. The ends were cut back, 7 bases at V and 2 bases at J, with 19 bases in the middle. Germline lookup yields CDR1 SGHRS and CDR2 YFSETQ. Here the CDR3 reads CASQTGGRGAYEQYF. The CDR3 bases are TGCGCCAGCCAGACAGGTGGACGGGGAGCCTACGAGCAGTACTTC.

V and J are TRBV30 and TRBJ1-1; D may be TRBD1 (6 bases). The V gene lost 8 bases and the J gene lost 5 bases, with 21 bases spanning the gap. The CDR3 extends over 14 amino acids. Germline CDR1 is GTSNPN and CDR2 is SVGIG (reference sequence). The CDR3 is CAGRDGQGGTEAFF. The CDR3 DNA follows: TGTGCCGGACGGGATGGACAAGGGGGGACTGAAGCTTTCTTT.

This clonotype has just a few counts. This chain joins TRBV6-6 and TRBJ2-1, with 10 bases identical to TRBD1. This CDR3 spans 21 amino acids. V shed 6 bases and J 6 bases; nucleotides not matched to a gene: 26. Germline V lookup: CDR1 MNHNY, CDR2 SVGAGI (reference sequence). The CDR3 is CASRTYPGQGGERIVGNEQFF. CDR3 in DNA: TGTGCCAGCAGAACCTACCCCGGACAGGGGGGAGAGAGGATCGTCGGCAATGAGCAGTTCTTC.

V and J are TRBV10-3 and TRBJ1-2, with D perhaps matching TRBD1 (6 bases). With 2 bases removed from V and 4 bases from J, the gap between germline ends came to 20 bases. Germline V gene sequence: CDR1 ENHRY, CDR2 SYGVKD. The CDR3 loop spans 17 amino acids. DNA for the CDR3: TGTGCCATCAGTGAGGGCGAGACCGGACAGAACCTCTATGGCTACACCTTC. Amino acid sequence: CAISEGETGQNLYGYTF.

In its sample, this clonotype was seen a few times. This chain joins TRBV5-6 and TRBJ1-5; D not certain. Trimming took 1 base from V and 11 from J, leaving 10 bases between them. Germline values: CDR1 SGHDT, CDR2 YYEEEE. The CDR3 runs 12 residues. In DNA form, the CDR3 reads TGTGCCAGCAGCTTGTCAGGAGGCTCCCAGCATTTT. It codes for CASSLSGGSQHF.

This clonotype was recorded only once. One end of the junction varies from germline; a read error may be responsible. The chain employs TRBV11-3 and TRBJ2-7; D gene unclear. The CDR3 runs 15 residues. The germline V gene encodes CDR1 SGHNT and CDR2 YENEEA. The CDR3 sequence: CASSSGPPGSYEQYF. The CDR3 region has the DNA TGTGCCAGTAGCTCAGGACCGCCCGGATCCTACGAGCAGTACTTC.

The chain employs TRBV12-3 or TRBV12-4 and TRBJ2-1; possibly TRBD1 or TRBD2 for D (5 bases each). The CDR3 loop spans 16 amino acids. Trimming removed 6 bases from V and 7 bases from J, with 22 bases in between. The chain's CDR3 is CASSQRVGDAMNEQFF. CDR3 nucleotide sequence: TGTGCCAGCAGCCAGCGCGTGGGGGACGCTATGAATGAGCAGTTCTTC.

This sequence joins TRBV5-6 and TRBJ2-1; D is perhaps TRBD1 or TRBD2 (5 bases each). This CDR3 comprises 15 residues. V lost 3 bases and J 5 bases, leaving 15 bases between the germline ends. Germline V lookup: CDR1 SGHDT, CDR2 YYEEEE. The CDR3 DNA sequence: TGTGCCAGCAGCTCCTTGGGACGGAAGAACAATGAGCAGTTCTTC. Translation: CASSSLGRKNNEQFF.

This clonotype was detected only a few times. CDR3 in amino acids: CASSLGLAGNEQFF. CDR3 DNA sequence: TGCGCCAGCAGCTTGGGACTAGCGGGGAATGAGCAGTTCTTC. This chain joins TRBV5-1 and TRBJ2-1, with TRBD2 identical over 11 bases. The CDR3 is 14 residues long. Germline CDR1 and CDR2: SGHRS and YFSETQ. Trimming took 0 bases from V and 7 from J; bases not matched to a gene: 0.

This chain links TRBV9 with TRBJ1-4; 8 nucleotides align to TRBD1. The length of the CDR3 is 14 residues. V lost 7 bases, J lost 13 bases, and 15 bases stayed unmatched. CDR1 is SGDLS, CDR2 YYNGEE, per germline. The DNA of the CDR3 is TGTGCCAGCGCTGCCGGGACAGGTTTCTTAGGACTGTTTTTT. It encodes CASAAGTGFLGLFF.

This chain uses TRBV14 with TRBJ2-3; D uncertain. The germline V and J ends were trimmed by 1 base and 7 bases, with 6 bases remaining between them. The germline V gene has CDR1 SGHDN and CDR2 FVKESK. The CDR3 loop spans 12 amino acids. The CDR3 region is CASSQGAYTQYF. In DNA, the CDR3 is TGTGCCAGCAGCCAAGGGGCTTATACGCAGTATTTT.

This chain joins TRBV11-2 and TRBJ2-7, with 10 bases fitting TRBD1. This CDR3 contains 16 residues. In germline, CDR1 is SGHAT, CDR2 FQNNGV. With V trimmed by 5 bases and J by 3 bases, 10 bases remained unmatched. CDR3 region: CASSKTGTGVLYEQYF. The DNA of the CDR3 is TGTGCCAGCAGCAAGACCGGGACAGGGGTCCTCTACGAGCAGTACTTC.

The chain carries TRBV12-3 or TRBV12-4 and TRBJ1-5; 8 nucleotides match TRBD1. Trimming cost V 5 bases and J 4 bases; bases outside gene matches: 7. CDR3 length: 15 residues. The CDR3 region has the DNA TGTGCCAGCAGTCGGGACAGGACCTCTAATCAGCCCCAGCATTTT. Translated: CASSRDRTSNQPQHF.

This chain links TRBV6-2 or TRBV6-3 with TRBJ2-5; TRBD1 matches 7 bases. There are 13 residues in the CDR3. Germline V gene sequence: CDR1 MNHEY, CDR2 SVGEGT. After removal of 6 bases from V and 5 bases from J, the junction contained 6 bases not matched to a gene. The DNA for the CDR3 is TGTGCCAGCAGCCGACAGGGCCCGGAGACCCAGTACTTC. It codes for CASSRQGPETQYF.

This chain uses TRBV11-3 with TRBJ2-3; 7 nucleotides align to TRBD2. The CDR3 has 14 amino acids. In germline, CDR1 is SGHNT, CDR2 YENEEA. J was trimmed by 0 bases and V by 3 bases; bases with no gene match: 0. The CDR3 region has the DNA TGTGCCAGCAGCTTGACTAGCAGCACAGATACGCAGTATTTT. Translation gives CASSLTSSTDTQYF.

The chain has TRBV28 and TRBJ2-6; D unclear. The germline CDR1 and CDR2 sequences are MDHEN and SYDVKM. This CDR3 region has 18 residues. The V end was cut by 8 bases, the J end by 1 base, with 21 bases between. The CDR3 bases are TGTGCCAGCGCGCGATGGCAGCCTCAAAATTCTGGGGCCAACGTCCTGACTTTC. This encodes CASARWQPQNSGANVLTF. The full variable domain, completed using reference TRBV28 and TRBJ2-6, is DVKVTQSSRYLVKRTGEKVFLECVQDMDHENMFWYRQDPGLGLRLIYFSYDVKMKEKGDIPEGYSVSREKKERFSLILESASTNQTSMYLCASARWQPQNSGANVLTFGAGSRLTVL.

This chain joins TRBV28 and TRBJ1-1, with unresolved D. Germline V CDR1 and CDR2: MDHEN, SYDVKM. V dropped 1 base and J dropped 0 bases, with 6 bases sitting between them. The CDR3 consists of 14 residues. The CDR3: CASSLSQMNTEAFF. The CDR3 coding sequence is TGTGCCAGCAGTTTATCACAGATGAACACTGAAGCTTTCTTT.

CDR3 amino acids: CSVASGRTDTQYF. The CDR3, as DNA: TGCAGCGTCGCTAGCGGGAGGACAGATACGCAGTATTTT. The chain couples TRBV29-1 to TRBJ2-3; 11 bases align to TRBD2. The CDR3 totals 13 residues. After removal of 6 bases from V and 3 bases from J, the junction contained 2 bases not matched to a gene. Per germline, CDR1 SQVTM and CDR2 ANQGSEA.

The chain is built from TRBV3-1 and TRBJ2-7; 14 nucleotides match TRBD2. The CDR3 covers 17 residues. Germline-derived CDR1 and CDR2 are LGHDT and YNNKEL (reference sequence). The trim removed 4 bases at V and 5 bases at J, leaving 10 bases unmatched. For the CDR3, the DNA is TGTGCCAGCAGCCGAAGGACTAGCGGGAGGTTGGTCCACGAGCAGTACTTC. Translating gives CASSRRTSGRLVHEQYF.

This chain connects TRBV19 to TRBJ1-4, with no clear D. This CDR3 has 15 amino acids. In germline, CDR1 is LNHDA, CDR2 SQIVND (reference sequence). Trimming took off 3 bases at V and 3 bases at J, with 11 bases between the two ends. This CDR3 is CASSMFSGANEKLFF. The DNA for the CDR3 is TGTGCCAGTAGTATGTTCTCTGGGGCTAATGAAAAACTGTTTTTT.

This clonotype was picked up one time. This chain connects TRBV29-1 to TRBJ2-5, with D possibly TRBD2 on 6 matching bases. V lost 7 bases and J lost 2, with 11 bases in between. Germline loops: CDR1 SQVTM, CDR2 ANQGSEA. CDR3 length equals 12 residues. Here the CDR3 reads CSAARGQETQYF. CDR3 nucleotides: TGCAGCGCCGCCCGGGGGCAAGAGACCCAGTACTTC.

The CDR3 nucleotides read TGTGCCAGCAGCCTCAGGGGTCTGGGGGAGCAGTACTTC. Its translation: CASSLRGLGEQYF. This chain connects TRBV2 to TRBJ2-7, with a weak D call TRBD1 (6 bases). In germline, CDR1 is SNHLY, CDR2 FYNNEI. The V and J ends lost 6 bases and 7 bases respectively, with 16 bases between them. The CDR3 runs to 13 residues.

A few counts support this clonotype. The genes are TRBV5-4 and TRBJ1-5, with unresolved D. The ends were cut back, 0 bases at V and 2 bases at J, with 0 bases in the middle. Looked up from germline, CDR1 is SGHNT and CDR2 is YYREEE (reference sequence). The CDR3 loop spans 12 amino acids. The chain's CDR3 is CASSLGNQPQHF. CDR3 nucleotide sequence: TGTGCCAGCAGCTTGGGCAATCAGCCCCAGCATTTT.

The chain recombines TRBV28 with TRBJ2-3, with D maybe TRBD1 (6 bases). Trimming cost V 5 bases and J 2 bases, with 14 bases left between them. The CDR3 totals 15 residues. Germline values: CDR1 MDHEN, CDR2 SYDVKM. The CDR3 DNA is TGTGCCAGCAGTGACCCAGGGGCTCACACAGATACGCAGTATTTT. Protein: CASSDPGAHTDTQYF.

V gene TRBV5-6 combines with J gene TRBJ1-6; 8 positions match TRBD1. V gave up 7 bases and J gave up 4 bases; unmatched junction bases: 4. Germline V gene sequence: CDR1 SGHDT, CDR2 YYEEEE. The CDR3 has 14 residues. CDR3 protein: CASQGAAYNSPLHF. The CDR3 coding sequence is TGTGCCAGCCAGGGGGCGGCATATAATTCACCCCTCCACTTT.

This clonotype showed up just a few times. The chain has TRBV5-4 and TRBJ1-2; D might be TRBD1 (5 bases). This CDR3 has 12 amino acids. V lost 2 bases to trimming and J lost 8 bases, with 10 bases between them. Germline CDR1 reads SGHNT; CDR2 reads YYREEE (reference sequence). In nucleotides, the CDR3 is TGTGCCAGCAGCTTCGACAGTATGGGCTACACCTTC. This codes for CASSFDSMGYTF.

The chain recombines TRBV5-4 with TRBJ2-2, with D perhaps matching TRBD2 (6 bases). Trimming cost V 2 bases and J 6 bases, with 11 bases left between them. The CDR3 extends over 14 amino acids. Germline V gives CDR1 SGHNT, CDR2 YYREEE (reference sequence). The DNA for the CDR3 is TGTGCCAGCAGCTTCGGAGGGATCTCCGGGGAGCTGTTTTTT. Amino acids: CASSFGGISGELFF.